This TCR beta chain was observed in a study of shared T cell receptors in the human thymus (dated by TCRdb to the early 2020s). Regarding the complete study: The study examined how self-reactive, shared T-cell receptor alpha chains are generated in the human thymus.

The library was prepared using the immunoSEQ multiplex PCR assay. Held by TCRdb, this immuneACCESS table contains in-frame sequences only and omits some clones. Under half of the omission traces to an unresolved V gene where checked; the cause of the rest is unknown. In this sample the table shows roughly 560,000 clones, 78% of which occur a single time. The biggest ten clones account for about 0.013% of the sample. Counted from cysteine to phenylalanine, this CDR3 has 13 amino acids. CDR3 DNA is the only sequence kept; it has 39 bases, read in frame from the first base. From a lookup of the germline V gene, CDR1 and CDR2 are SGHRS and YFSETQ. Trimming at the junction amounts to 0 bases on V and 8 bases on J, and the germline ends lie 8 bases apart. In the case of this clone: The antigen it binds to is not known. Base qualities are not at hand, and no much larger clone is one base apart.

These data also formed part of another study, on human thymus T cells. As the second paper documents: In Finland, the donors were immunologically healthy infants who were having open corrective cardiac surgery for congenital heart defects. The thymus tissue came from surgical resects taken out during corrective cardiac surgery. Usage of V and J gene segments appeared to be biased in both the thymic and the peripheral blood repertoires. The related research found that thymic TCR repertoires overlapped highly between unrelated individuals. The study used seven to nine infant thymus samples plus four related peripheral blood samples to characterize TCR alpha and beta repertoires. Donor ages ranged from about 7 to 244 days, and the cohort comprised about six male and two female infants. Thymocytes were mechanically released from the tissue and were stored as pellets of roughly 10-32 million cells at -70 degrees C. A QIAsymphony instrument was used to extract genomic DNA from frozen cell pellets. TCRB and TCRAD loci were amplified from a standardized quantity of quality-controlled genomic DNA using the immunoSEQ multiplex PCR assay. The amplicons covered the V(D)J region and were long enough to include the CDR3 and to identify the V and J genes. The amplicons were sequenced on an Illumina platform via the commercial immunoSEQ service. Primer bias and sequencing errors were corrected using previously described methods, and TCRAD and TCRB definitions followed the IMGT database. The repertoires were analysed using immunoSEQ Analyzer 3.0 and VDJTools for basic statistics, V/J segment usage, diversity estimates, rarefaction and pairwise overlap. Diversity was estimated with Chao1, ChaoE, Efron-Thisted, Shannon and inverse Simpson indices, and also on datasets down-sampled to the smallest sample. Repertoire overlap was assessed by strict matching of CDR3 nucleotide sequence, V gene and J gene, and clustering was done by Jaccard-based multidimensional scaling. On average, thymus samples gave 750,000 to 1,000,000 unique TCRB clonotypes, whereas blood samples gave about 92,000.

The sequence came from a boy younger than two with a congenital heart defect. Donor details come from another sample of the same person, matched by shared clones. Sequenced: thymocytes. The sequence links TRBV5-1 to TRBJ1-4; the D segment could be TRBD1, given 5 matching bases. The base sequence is TGCGCCAGCAGCTTGGGTCGGGGGGAAAAACTGTTTTTT. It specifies CASSLGRGEKLFF.